The clone carrying this TCR beta chain was recorded only once. Diagnostic criteria for definite or probable disease, in their recently defined form, were met by the patients with Susac syndrome. FACS enriched CD8+ TEMRA cells, while bulk CD8+ and CD4+ were negatively isolated. The sample is drawn from a study of CD8 T cells in Susac syndrome. Germline V gene lookup returns CDR1 SGHAT and CDR2 FQNNGV. V gave up 4 bases and J gave up 9 bases, with 16 bases separating them. CDR3 length: 14 amino acids. Random hexamers were used to reverse transcribe an amount of about 0.5 to 1 ug RNA. Across 54 Vbeta and 13 Jbeta, immunoSEQ multiplex PCR amplified TCR beta CDR3. Each CDR3 protein is one row after TCRdb ran MiXCR on the immunoSEQ multiplex PCR reads. The sample records around 110,000 distinct CDR3 sequences, approximately 93% being singletons.

This chain links TRBV11-2 with TRBJ1-5, with unresolved D. Sequenced material: CD8+ T cells from PBMCs. This receptor was taken from a human donor with Susac syndrome. CDR3 loop: CASSSIDPTSPQHF. CDR3 coding DNA: TGTGCCAGCAGCTCTATTGATCCGACATCGCCCCAGCATTTT.